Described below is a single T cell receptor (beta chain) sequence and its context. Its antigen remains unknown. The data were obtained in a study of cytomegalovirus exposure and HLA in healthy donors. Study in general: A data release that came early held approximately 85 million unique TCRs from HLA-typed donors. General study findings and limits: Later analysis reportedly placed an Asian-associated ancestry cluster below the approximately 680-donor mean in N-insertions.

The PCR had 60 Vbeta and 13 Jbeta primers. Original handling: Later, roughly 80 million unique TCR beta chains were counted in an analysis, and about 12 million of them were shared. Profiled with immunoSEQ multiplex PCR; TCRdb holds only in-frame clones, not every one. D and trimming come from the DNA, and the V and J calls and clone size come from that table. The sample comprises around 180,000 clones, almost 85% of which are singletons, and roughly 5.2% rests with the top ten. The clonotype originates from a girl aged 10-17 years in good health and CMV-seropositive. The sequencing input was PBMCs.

CDR3 nucleotides: TGTGCCACCGGACAGGGCTTGAACACTGAAGCTTTCTTT. This sequence encodes CATGQGLNTEAFF. The chain uses TRBV15 and TRBJ1-1, with 8 bases that match TRBD1. Trimming removed 8 bases from V and 0 bases from J; junction bases left unmatched: 2. From germline, CDR1 is LNHNV and CDR2 YYDKDF (reference sequence). The CDR3 contains 13 residues. Variable domain in full (rest from reference TRBV15 and TRBJ1-1): DAMVIQNPRYQVTQFGKPVTLSCSQTLNHNVMYWYQQKSSQAPKLLFHYYDKDFNNEADTPDNFQSRRPNTSFCFLDIRSPGLGDTAMYLCATGQGLNTEAFFGQGTRLTVV.